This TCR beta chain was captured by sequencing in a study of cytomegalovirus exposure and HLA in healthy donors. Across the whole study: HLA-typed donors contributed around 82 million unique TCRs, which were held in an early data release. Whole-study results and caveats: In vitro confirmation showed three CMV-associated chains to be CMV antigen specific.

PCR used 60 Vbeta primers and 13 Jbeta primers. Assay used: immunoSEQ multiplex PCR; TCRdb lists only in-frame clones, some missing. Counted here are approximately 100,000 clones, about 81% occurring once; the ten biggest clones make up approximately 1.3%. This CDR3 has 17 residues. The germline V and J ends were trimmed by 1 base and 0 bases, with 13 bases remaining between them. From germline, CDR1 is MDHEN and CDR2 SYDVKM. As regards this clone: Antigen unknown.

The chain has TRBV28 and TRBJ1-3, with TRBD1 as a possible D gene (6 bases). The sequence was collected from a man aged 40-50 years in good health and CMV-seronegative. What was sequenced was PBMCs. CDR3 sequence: CASSLYPDRFSGNTIYF. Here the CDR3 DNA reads TGTGCCAGCAGTTTATACCCCGACAGGTTCTCTGGAAACACCATATATTTT.